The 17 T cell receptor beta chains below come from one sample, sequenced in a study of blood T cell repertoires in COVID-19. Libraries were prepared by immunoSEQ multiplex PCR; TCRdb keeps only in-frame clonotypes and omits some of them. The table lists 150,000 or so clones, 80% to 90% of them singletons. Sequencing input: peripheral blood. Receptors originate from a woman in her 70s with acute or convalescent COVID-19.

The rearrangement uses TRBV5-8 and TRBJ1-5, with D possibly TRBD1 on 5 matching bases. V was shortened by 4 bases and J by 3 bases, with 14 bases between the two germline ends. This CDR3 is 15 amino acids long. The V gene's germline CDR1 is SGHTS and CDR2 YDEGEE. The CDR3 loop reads CASSNGGVSNQPQHF. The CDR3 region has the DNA TGTGCCAGCAGCAACGGGGGGGTTTCCAATCAGCCCCAGCATTTT. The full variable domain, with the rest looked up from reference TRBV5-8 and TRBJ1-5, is EAGVTQSPTHLIKTRGQQATLRCSPISGHTSVYWYQQALGLGLQFLLWYDEGEERNRGNFPPRFSGRQFPNYSSELNVNALELEDSALYLCASSNGGVSNQPQHFGDGTRLSIL.

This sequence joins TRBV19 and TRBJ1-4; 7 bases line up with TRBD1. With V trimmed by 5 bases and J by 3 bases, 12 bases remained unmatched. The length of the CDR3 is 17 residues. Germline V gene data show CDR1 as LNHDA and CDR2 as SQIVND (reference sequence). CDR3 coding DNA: TGTGCCAGTAGTGCGTGGGACAGTCAAGGGTCTAATGAAAAACTGTTTTTT. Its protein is CASSAWDSQGSNEKLFF. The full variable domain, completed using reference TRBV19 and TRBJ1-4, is DGGITQSPKYLFRKEGQNVTLSCEQNLNHDAMYWYRQDPGQGLRLIYYSQIVNDFQKGDIAEGYSVSREKKESFPLTVTSAQKNPTAFYLCASSAWDSQGSNEKLFFGSGTQLSVL.

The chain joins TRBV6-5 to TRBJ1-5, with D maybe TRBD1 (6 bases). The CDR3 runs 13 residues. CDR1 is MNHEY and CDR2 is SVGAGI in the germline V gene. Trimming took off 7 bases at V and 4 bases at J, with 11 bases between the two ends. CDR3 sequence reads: CASTKTGNQPQHF. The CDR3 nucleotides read TGTGCCAGCACCAAAACAGGGAATCAGCCCCAGCATTTT.

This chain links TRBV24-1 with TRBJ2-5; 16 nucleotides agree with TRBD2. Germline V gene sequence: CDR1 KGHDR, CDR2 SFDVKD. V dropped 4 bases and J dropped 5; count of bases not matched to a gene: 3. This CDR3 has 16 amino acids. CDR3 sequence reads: CATSEGTSGRVETQYF. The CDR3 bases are TGTGCCACCAGTGAAGGGACTAGCGGGAGGGTGGAGACCCAGTACTTC.

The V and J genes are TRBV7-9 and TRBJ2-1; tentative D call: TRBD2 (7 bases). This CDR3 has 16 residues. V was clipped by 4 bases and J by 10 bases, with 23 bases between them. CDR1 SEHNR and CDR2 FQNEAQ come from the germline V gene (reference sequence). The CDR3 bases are TGTGCCAGCAGCTCCGACTGGGGGGGGCTCTTGGGAGAGCAGTTCTTC. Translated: CASSSDWGGLLGEQFF.

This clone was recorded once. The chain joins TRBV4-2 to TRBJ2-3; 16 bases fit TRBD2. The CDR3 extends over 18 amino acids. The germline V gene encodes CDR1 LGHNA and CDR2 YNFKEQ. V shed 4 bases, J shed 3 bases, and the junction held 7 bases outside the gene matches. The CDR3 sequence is CASSPGLAGGPGTDTQYF. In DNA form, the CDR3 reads TGTGCCAGCAGCCCGGGACTAGCGGGAGGGCCCGGAACAGATACGCAGTATTTT.

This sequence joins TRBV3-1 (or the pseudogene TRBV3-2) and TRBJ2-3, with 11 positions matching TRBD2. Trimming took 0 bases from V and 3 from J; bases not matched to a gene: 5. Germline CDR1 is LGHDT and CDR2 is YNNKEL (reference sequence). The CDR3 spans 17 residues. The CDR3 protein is CASSQELIAGGTDTQYF. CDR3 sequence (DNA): TGTGCCAGCAGCCAAGAGTTGATAGCGGGGGGGACAGATACGCAGTATTTT.

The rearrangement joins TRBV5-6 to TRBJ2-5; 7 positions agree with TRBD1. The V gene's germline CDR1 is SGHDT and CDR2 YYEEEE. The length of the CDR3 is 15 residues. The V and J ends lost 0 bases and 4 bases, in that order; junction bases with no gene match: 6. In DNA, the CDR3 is TGTGCCAGCAGCTTGGGACAGGGTTTGGTAGAGACCCAGTACTTC. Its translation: CASSLGQGLVETQYF.

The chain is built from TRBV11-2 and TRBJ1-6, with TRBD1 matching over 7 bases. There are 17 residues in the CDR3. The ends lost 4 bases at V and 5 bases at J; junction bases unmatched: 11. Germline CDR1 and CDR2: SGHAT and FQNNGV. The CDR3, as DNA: TGTGCCAGCAGCTCCCGGCCTCCGGGACAGAATAATTCACCCCTCCACTTT. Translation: CASSSRPPGQNNSPLHF.

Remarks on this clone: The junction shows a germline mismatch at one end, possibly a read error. The CDR3 DNA sequence: TGTGCCAGCAGCCCTGGCAGGGGGCGAAATCAACATCTCTTC. Its protein product is CASSPGRGRNQHLF. The V and J genes are TRBV5-6 and TRBJ2-1, with 8 bases fitting TRBD1. This CDR3 has 14 residues. The germline V gene encodes CDR1 SGHDT and CDR2 YYEEEE.

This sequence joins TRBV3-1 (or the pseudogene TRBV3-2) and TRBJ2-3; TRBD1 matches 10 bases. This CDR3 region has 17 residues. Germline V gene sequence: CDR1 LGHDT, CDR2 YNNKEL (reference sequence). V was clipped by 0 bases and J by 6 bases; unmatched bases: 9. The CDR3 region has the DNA TGTGCCAGCAGCCAAGATCGGAAAGACAGGGGGCATGATACGCAGTATTTT. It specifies CASSQDRKDRGHDTQYF.

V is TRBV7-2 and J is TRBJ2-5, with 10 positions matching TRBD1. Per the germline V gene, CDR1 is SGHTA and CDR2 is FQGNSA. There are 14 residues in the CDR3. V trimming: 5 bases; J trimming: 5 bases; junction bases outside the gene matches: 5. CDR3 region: CASSPGQGMETQYF. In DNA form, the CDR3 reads TGTGCCAGCAGCCCGGGACAGGGGATGGAGACCCAGTACTTC. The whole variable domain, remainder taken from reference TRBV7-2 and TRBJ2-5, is GAGVSQSPSNKVTEKGKDVELRCDPISGHTALYWYRQSLGQGLEFLIYFQGNSAPDKSGLPSDRFSAERTGGSVSTLTIQRTQQEDSAVYLCASSPGQGMETQYFGPGTRLLVL.

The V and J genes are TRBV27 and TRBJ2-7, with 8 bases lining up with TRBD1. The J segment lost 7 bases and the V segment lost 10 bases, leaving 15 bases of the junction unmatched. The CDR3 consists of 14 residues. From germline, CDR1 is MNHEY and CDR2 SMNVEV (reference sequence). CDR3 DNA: TGTGCCATCTTCAGGACAGGGTTCCTTAAGGAGCAGTACTTC. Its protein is CAIFRTGFLKEQYF.

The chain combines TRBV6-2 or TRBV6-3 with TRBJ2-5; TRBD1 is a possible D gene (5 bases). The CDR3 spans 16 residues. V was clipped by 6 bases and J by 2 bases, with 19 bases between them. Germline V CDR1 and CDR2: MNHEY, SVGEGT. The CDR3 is CASSGLGREFQETQYF. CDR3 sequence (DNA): TGTGCCAGCAGCGGTCTGGGCAGGGAATTTCAAGAGACCCAGTACTTC.

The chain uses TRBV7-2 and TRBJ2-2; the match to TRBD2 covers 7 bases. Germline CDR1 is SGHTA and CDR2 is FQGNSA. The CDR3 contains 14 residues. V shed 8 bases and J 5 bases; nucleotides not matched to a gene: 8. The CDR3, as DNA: TGTGCCAGCGGGGGAGGGGTGAGGACCGGGGAGCTGTTTTTT. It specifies CASGGGVRTGELFF. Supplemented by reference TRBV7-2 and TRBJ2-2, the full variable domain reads GAGVSQSPSNKVTEKGKDVELRCDPISGHTALYWYRQSLGQGLEFLIYFQGNSAPDKSGLPSDRFSAERTGGSVSTLTIQRTQQEDSAVYLCASGGGVRTGELFFGEGSRLTVL.

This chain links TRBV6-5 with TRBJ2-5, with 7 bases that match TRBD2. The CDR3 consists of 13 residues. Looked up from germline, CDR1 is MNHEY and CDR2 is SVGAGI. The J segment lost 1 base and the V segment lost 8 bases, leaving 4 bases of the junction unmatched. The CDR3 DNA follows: TGTGCCAGCCAGACTAGCTTCCAAGAGACCCAGTACTTC. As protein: CASQTSFQETQYF.

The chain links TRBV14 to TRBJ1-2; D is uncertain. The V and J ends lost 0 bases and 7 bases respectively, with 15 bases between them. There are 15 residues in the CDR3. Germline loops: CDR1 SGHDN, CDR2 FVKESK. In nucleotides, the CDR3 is TGTGCCAGCAGCCAAGAATCGCAAGGGAGGGTTGGCTACACCTTC. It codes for CASSQESQGRVGYTF. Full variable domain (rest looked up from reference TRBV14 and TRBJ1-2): EAGVTQFPSHSVIEKGQTVTLRCDPISGHDNLYWYRRVMGKEIKFLLHFVKESKQDESGMPNNRFLAERTGGTYSTLKVQPAELEDSGVYFCASSQESQGRVGYTFGSGTRLTVV.